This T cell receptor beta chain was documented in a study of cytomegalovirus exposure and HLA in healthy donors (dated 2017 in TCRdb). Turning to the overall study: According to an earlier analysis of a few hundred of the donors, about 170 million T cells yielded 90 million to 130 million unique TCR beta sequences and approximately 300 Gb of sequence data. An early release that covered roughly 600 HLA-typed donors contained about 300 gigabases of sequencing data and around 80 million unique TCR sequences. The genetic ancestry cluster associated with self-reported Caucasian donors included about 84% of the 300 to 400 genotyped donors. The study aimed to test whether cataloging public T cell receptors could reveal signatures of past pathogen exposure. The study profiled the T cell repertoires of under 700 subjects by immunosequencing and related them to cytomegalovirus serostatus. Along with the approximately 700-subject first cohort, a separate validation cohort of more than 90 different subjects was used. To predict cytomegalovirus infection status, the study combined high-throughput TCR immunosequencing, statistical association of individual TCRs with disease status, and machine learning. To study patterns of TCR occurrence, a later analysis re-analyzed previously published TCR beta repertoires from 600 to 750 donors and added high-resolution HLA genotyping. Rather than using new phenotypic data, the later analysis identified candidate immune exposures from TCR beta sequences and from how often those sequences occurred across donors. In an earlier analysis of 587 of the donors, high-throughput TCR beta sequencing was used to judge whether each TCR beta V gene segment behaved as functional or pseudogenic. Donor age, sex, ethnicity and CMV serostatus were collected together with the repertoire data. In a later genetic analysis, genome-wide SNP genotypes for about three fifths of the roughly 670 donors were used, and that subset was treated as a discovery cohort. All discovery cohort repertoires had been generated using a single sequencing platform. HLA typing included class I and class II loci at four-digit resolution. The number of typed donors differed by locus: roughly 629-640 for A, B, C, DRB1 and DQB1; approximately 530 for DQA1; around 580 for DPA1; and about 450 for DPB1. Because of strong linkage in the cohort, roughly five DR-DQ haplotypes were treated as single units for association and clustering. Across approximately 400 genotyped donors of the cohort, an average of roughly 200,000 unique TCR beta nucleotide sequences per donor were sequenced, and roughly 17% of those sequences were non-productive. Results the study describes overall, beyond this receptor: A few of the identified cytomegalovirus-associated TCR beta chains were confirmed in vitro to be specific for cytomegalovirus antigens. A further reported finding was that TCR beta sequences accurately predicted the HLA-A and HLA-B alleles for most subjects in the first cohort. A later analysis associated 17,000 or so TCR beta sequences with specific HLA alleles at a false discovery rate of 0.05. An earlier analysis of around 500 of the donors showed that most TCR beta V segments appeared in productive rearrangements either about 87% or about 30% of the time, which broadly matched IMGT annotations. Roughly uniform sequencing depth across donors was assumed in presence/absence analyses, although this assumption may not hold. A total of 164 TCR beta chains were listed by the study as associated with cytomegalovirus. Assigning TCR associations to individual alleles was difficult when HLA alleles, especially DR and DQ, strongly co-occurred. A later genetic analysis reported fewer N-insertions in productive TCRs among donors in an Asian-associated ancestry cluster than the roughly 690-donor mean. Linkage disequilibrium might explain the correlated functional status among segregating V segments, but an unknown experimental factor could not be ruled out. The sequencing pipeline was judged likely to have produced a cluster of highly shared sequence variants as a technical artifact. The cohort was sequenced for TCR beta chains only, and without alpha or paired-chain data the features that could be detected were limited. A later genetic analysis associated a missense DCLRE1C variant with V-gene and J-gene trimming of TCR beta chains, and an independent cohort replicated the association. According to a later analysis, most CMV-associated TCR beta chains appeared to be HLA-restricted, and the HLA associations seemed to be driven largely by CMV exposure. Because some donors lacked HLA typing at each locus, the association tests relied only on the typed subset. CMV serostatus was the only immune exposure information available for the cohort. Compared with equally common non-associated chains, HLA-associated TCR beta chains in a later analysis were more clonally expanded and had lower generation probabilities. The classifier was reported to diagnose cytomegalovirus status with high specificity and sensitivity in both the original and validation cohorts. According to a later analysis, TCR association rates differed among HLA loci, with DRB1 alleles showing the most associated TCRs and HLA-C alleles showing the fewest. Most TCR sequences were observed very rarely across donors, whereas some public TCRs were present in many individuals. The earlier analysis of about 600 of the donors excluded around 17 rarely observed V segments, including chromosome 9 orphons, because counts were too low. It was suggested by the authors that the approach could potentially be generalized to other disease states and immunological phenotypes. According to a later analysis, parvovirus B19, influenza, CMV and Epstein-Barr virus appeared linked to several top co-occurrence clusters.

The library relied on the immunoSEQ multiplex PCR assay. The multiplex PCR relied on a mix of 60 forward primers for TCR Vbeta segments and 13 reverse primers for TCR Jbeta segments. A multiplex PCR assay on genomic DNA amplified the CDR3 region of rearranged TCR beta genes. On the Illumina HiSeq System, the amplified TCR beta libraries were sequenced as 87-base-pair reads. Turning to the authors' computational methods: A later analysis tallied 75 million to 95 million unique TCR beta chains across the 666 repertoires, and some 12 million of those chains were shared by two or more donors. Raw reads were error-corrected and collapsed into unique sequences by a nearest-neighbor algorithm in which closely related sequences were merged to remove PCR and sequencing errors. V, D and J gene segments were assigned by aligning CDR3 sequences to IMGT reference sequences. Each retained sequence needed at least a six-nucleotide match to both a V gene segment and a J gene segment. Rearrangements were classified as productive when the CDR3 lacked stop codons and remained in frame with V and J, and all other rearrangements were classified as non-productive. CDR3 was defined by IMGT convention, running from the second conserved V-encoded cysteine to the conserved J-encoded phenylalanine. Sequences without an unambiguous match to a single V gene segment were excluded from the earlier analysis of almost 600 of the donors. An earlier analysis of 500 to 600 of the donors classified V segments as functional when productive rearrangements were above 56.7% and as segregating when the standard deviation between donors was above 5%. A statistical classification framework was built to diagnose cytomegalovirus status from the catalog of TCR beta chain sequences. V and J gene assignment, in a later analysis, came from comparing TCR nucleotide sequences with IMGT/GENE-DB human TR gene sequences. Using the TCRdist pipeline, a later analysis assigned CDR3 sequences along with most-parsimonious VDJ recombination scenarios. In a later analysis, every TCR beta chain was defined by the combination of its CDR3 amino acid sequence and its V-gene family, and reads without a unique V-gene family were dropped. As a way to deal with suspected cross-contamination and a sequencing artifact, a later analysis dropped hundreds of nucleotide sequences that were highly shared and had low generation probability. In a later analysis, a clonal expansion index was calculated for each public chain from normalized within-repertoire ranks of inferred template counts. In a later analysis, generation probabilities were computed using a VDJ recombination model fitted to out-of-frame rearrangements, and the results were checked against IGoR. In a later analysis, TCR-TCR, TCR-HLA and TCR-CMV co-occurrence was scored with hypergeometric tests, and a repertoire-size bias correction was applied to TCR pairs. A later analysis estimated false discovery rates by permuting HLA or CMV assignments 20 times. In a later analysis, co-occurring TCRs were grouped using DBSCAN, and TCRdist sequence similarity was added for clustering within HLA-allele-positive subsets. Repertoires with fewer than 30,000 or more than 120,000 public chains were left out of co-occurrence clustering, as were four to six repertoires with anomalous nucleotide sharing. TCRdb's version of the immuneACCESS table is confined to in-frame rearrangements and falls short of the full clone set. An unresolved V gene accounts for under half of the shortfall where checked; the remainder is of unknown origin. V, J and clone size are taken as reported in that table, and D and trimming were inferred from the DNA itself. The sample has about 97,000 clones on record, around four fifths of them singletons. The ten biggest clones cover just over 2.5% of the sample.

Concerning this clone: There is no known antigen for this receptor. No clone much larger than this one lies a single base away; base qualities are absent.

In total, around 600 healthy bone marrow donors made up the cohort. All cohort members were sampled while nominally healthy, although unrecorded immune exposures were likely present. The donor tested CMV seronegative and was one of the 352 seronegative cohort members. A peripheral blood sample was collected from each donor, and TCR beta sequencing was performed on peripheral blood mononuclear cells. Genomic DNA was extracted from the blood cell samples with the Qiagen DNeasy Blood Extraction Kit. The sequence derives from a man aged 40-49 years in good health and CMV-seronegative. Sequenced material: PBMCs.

The CDR3 region: CAVGRETTEAFF. The sequenced DNA is TGTGCCGTAGGGAGGGAAACCACTGAAGCTTTCTTT. The V gene is TRBV6-5 and the J gene is TRBJ1-1, with the D gene call left open. Looking up the germline V gene yields CDR1 MNHEY and CDR2 SVGAGI. V is cut by 11 bases and J by 4 bases, and the space between the germline ends is 14 bases. The CDR3, from cysteine to phenylalanine, totals 12 residues. The CDR3 DNA has 36 bases and is translated from base 1.